This T cell receptor beta chain is from a study of T cells in Graves' hyperthyroidism and ophthalmopathy. Study-wide context: Initial diagnosis, before any treatment, was when peripheral blood was collected.

Study-level points and caveats: Separation of ophthalmopathy from stable hyperthyroidism was achieved by a 13 V-J model. Expanded thyroid clonotypes (above 0.001) were mostly also found in blood.

RNA transcripts provided the source from which TCR beta CDR3 regions were amplified. A set of HTBI primers served as the primers for a first-round RT-PCR of the TCR CDR3. TCRdb reprocessed the multiplex PCR reads via MiXCR and lists one record per CDR3 protein. The data contain roughly 750,000 distinct CDR3 sequences, roughly 17% of them singletons. It was considered stable Graves' hyperthyroidism when ophthalmopathy did not progress within 18 months. This CDR3 comprises 12 residues. Trimming shortened V by 6 bases and J by 3 bases, and 11 bases separated the two germline ends. Germline lookup yields CDR1 DFQATT and CDR2 SNEGSKA (reference sequence). Notes on this clonotype: Its target is not known.

Sample: blood. The receptor was isolated from a man younger than 35 with Graves' hyperthyroidism. The rearrangement links TRBV20-1 to TRBJ2-5; D remains unclear. CDR3 protein: CSALPREETQYF. Here the CDR3 DNA reads TGCAGTGCCCTACCTAGAGAAGAGACCCAGTACTTC.